The rows below give T cell receptor beta chains drawn from one sample of a study of OX40 agonist ivuxolimab in advanced cancers. Assay: immunoSEQ multiplex PCR; the TCRdb copy retains only in-frame clones and omits some. This table has tens of thousands of clones, roughly 80% appearing once. Sequencing was performed on CD4+ or CD8+ T cells sorted from blood, taken in a trial of the OX40 agonist ivuxolimab. The receptors stem from an adult with an advanced solid tumor such as melanoma, head and neck, liver or kidney cancer. Both conserved end residues are part of each CDR3. The D gene is left open where the match is weak. The listing skips clone size in some rows; elsewhere it reads once, few, many or a size class.

TRBV5-6	NA	NA	TRBJ2-1	TGTGCCAGCAGCTTGAGACGGGGTGGCTATGACAATGAGCAGTTCTTC	CASSLRRGGYDNEQFF
TRBV5-1	NA	NA	TRBJ2-5	TGCGCCAGCAGCTGGTCGGGAGAGACCCAGTACTTC	CASSWSGETQYF
TRBV7-2	TRBD1	NA	TRBJ2-4	TGTGCCAGCAGCCCGGGACAGGGGAAAAACATTCAGTACTTC	CASSPGQGKNIQYF
TRBV2	NA	once	TRBJ2-3	TGTGCCAGCAGTGAATCACCAGGACGGACGCAGTATTTT	CASSESPGRTQYF
TRBV7-8	NA	NA	TRBJ1-2	TGTGCCAGCAGCCCTGAGGTTTCTACTCCGTATGGCTACACCTTC	CASSPEVSTPYGYTF
TRBV5-1	TRBD2	NA	TRBJ2-2	TGCGCCAGCAGCGGGGGACTAGCGGGAGGCACCGGGGAGCTGTTTTTT	CASSGGLAGGTGELFF
TRBV4-1	NA	NA	TRBJ2-6	TGCGCCAGCAGCCATTCCACAAGCTCTGGGGCCAACGTCCTGACTTTC	CASSHSTSSGANVLTF
TRBV15	NA	NA	TRBJ2-3	TGTGCCACCAGCACGCTCCTGGGCGGAGCAGATACGCAGTATTTT	CATSTLLGGADTQYF
TRBV6-4	NA	few	TRBJ2-3	TGTGCCAGCAGTGACGGGAGGGGGAGCACAGATACGCAGTATTTT	CASSDGRGSTDTQYF
TRBV29-1	TRBD2	NA	TRBJ2-1	TGCAGCGTTGAAATCCCTAGCGGGGGGCCCTCCTACAATGAGCAGTTCTTC	CSVEIPSGGPSYNEQFF
TRBV14	NA	few	TRBJ1-1	TGTGCCAGCAGCCGGCAACTTACAGAAGCTTTCTTT	CASSRQLTEAFF
TRBV2	NA	NA	TRBJ2-7	TGTGCCAGCAGTGAACTGGAGGGGTACGAGCAGTACTTC	CASSELEGYEQYF
TRBV6-1	TRBD1	NA	TRBJ2-7	TGTGCCAGCAATAGTCCTGACAGGGGGAGTGAGCAGTACTTC	CASNSPDRGSEQYF
TRBV6-1	TRBD2	medium-sized	TRBJ2-7	TGTGCCAGCAGTCTACTAGCGGGAGGGAGCGAGCAGTACTTC	CASSLLAGGSEQYF
TRBV7-3	NA	NA	TRBJ2-3	TGTGCCAGCAGCGACATGGGGACGTACACAGATACGCAGTATTTT	CASSDMGTYTDTQYF